The sequence of this TCR beta chain was determined in a study of graft-versus-host responses after intestinal transplantation. Whole-study context: After anti-thymocyte globulin induction, recipients took tacrolimus and steroids for three to four years.

As for this clone: What it binds is unknown.

General observations from the study: Allografts of patients with graft-donor T cell macrochimerism showed high graft-versus-host to host-versus-graft clone ratios. Recipient bone marrow held GvH clones, some seen earlier in ileum or blood. Early post-transplant HvG declines tracked with peak circulating GvH clone levels.

Graft tissue processing released intraepithelial and lamina propria lymphocytes. V gave up 0 bases and J gave up 2 bases, with 6 bases separating them. Per germline, CDR1 SGHNT and CDR2 YYREEE (reference sequence). CDR3 size: 13 residues. Here immunoSEQ multiplex PCR was the method, and the copy in TCRdb shows in-frame clones only, minus some. In the table there are around 13,000 clones, around 74% of which are singletons. This clonotype originated in a human patient who received an intestinal transplant, so some T cells may come from the graft donor. This chain links TRBV5-4 with TRBJ2-7; D is undetermined. The material was ileum tissue, obtained 16 days after intestinal transplant. The CDR3 DNA reads TGTGCCAGCAGCTTGGCGGGTCCCTACGAGCAGTACTTC. It encodes CASSLAGPYEQYF.